These 31 T cell receptor beta chains were all obtained from the same sample, sequenced in a study of cytomegalovirus exposure and HLA in healthy donors. The PCR employed 60 Vbeta primers together with 13 Jbeta primers. Using immunoSEQ multiplex PCR, the repertoire was profiled, and TCRdb retains in-frame clones only, with some absent. The sample shows under 200,000 clones, around four fifths of them seen only once. Source material: PBMCs. The receptors shown here come from a woman between 25 and 40 years old in good health and CMV-seronegative.

V gene TRBV9 combines with J gene TRBJ1-5, with D possibly TRBD1 on 5 matching bases. CDR1 is SGDLS, CDR2 YYNGEE, per germline. There are 12 residues in the CDR3. V lost 8 bases and J lost 5, with 11 bases in between. The CDR3 sequence: CARWGEDQPQHF. DNA for the CDR3: TGTGCCAGATGGGGGGAGGATCAGCCCCAGCATTTT.

The genes are TRBV6-5 and TRBJ1-2; TRBD1 might be the D (6 bases). This CDR3 spans 15 amino acids. V was cut by 2 bases and J by 8 bases, with 18 bases left in between. CDR1 and CDR2 from the germline V gene are MNHEY and SVGAGI. The chain's CDR3 is CASSYDPRGRTGYTF. The CDR3 DNA reads TGTGCCAGCAGTTACGATCCCAGGGGCCGTACAGGCTACACCTTC.

The V and J genes are TRBV18 and TRBJ1-4; 7 nucleotides line up with TRBD1. The CDR3 covers 13 residues. Germline assignment: CDR1 KGHSH and CDR2 LQKENI. With 8 bases clipped from V and 4 bases from J, the junction kept 4 bases outside the gene matches. The CDR3 reads CASKQGLNEKLFF. The CDR3 bases are TGTGCCAGCAAACAGGGGCTTAATGAAAAACTGTTTTTT.

On this clone itself: The same CDR3 also results from other DNA sequences found in this sample. This chain links TRBV27 with TRBJ2-1; possibly TRBD2 for D (6 bases). In germline, CDR1 is MNHEY, CDR2 SMNVEV (reference sequence). This CDR3 is built from 14 residues. The V end was cut by 4 bases, the J end by 0 bases, with 7 bases between. The CDR3: CASSWGDSYNEQFF. DNA for the CDR3: TGTGCCAGCAGTTGGGGGGACTCCTACAATGAGCAGTTCTTC.

The J gene is TRBJ2-1, the V gene TRBV9, with 12 positions matching TRBD2. CDR3 size: 19 residues. Germline lookup yields CDR1 SGDLS and CDR2 YYNGEE. V trimming: 4 bases; J trimming: 0 bases; junction bases outside the gene matches: 11. Written as DNA, the CDR3 is TGTGCCAGCAGCACTCGGACTAGCGGGGCCGCGAGCTCCTACAATGAGCAGTTCTTC. This sequence encodes CASSTRTSGAASSYNEQFF.

The chain combines TRBV2 with TRBJ1-2; 8 positions agree with TRBD1. The V gene end was trimmed by 6 bases and the J gene end by 8 bases; junction bases not matched to a gene: 5. CDR3 length equals 12 residues. Germline V gives CDR1 SNHLY, CDR2 FYNNEI. CDR3 sequence reads: CASRRTGRGYTF. DNA of the CDR3: TGTGCCAGCAGGAGGACAGGGAGAGGCTACACCTTC.

This rearrangement joins TRBV6-5 to TRBJ1-5, with D tentatively TRBD1 (5 bases). Trimming removed 4 bases at V and 6 bases at J, with 16 bases between. The CDR3 extends over 15 amino acids. The germline gives CDR1 MNHEY, CDR2 SVGAGI. CDR3 bases: TGTGCCAGCAGTTTGACGGCGGGGGGAGGTCAGCCCCAGCATTTT. This sequence encodes CASSLTAGGGQPQHF.

The chain recombines TRBV28 with TRBJ2-3; TRBD1 agrees at 7 bases. Looked up from germline, CDR1 is MDHEN and CDR2 is SYDVKM. With 6 bases clipped from V and 0 bases from J, the junction kept 6 bases outside the gene matches. This CDR3 spans 15 amino acids. As DNA, the CDR3 is TGTGCCAGCAGCCCGGACAGGCCTAGCACAGATACGCAGTATTTT. Its translation is CASSPDRPSTDTQYF.

The V gene is TRBV2, the J gene TRBJ2-5; D is ambiguous. The V gene's germline CDR1 is SNHLY and CDR2 FYNNEI. The V and J ends lost 1 base and 5 bases respectively, with 8 bases between them. The CDR3 length is 13 residues. The chain's CDR3 is CASSEESKETQYF. The DNA of the CDR3 is TGTGCCAGCAGTGAAGAAAGCAAGGAGACCCAGTACTTC.

This clone appeared a few times. The chain employs TRBV30 and TRBJ1-5; D gene ambiguous. V lost 2 bases and J 8 bases, leaving 10 bases between the germline ends. This CDR3 spans 12 amino acids. Germline values: CDR1 GTSNPN, CDR2 SVGIG (reference sequence). CDR3 sequence reads: CAWSLEGEPQHF. The CDR3 nucleotides read TGTGCCTGGAGTTTAGAGGGAGAGCCCCAGCATTTT. Together with reference TRBV30 and TRBJ1-5, the CDR3 gives the full variable domain: SQTIHQWPATLVQPVGSPLSLECTVEGTSNPNLYWYRQAAGRGLQLLFYSVGIGQISSEVPQNLSASRPQDRQFILSSKKLLLSDSGFYLCAWSLEGEPQHFGDGTRLSIL.

The J gene is TRBJ2-3, the V gene TRBV2; TRBD2 might be the D (6 bases). V shed 4 bases and J shed 10 bases, with 9 bases lying between them. Per germline, CDR1 SNHLY and CDR2 FYNNEI. The CDR3 loop spans 11 amino acids. The CDR3 DNA reads as TGTGCCAGCAGTGGACTAGTGCCGCAGTATTTT. Protein: CASSGLVPQYF.

V and J are TRBV11-2 and TRBJ2-7; D is perhaps TRBD1 (5 bases). The CDR3 sequence is 14 residues long. Germline loops: CDR1 SGHAT, CDR2 FQNNGV. With 0 bases removed from V and 3 bases from J, the gap between germline ends came to 9 bases. The CDR3 sequence: CASSLDPQGYEQYF. CDR3 coding DNA: TGTGCCAGCAGCTTAGATCCTCAGGGCTACGAGCAGTACTTC.

The chain combines TRBV20-1 with TRBJ2-1, with D possibly matching TRBD2 (5 bases). CDR1 is DFQATT, CDR2 SNEGSKA, per germline (reference sequence). The CDR3 runs 11 residues. V was cut by 1 base and J by 8 bases, with 6 bases left in between. The CDR3 here is CSARGGHEQFF. CDR3 in DNA: TGCAGTGCTAGAGGAGGGCATGAGCAGTTCTTC.

The genes are TRBV5-1 and TRBJ2-5; D possibly corresponds to TRBD2 (6 bases). The CDR3 contains 15 residues. In germline, CDR1 is SGHRS, CDR2 YFSETQ. V was cut by 0 bases and J by 5 bases, with 14 bases left in between. The CDR3 loop is CASSLEAGMRETQYF. The CDR3 coding sequence is TGCGCCAGCAGCTTGGAGGCGGGGATGAGGGAGACCCAGTACTTC. The entire variable domain, with the rest obtained from reference TRBV5-1 and TRBJ2-5, is as follows: KAGVTQTPRYLIKTRGQQVTLSCSPISGHRSVSWYQQTPGQGLQFLFEYFSETQRNKGNFPGRFSGRQFSNSRSEMNVSTLELGDSALYLCASSLEAGMRETQYFGPGTRLLVL.

This CDR3 is CASSESSGWDQPQHF. The CDR3 DNA sequence: TGCGCCAGCAGTGAGAGTTCAGGCTGGGATCAGCCCCAGCATTTT. The chain carries TRBV10-1 and TRBJ1-5, with unresolved D. The germline V gene has CDR1 WNHNN and CDR2 SYGVQD (reference sequence). Trimming cost V 2 bases and J 5 bases, with 13 bases left between them. This CDR3 has 15 residues.

This chain joins TRBV9 and TRBJ1-4; possible D gene TRBD1, 6 bases. V was pared by 3 bases and J by 8 bases, with 20 bases between. This CDR3 contains 16 residues. CDR1 is SGDLS and CDR2 is YYNGEE in the germline V gene. In DNA form, the CDR3 reads TGTGCCAGCAGCGGACAGGCCGTGGGGAATGGGGAAAAACTGTTTTTT. Residues: CASSGQAVGNGEKLFF.

This clone has just a few counts. In DNA, the CDR3 is TGTGCCAGCAGACGAAGCCTCACAGATACGCAGTATTTT. It encodes CASRRSLTDTQYF. The chain is built from TRBV5-6 and TRBJ2-3; D is unresolved. This CDR3 is 13 amino acids long. The germline CDR1 and CDR2 sequences are SGHDT and YYEEEE. Between the trimmed V and J ends, which lost 5 bases and 2 bases, there was a span of 9 bases.

The rearrangement joins TRBV19 to TRBJ1-5, with a tentative D call TRBD1 (5 bases). The V gene's germline CDR1 is LNHDA and CDR2 SQIVND (reference sequence). The CDR3 spans 14 residues. Trimming removed 1 base from V and 4 bases from J, with 8 bases in between. The CDR3 spells CASSIVRGNQPQHF. The DNA for the CDR3 is TGTGCCAGTAGTATAGTTAGGGGTAATCAGCCCCAGCATTTT.

The chain is built from TRBV27 and TRBJ1-2; D perhaps matches TRBD1 (6 bases). V gave up 10 bases and J gave up 6 bases, with 15 bases separating them. Germline loops: CDR1 MNHEY, CDR2 SMNVEV (reference sequence). The length of the CDR3 is 12 residues. The CDR3 loop reads CATSRGADGYTF. Here the CDR3 DNA reads TGTGCCACCTCCCGGGGGGCGGATGGCTACACCTTC.

The chain couples TRBV19 to TRBJ2-1; 7 nucleotides match TRBD1. The CDR3 length is 13 residues. CDR1 and CDR2 (germline): LNHDA, SQIVND (reference sequence). Trimming took 4 bases from V and 4 from J; bases not matched to a gene: 1. The CDR3 coding sequence is TGTGCCAGTAGTAAGGGACAGTACAATGAGCAGTTCTTC. Translation: CASSKGQYNEQFF.

The chain recombines TRBV5-1 with TRBJ2-4; 7 positions agree with TRBD1. The V segment lost 3 bases and the J segment 8 bases; nucleotides outside the gene matches: 8. The CDR3 totals 14 residues. Germline V gene sequence: CDR1 SGHRS, CDR2 YFSETQ. CDR3 in DNA: TGCGCCAGCAGCTCCGACAGGGATGGAGACATTCAGTACTTC. Amino acids: CASSSDRDGDIQYF. The full variable domain, rest sourced from reference TRBV5-1 and TRBJ2-4, is KAGVTQTPRYLIKTRGQQVTLSCSPISGHRSVSWYQQTPGQGLQFLFEYFSETQRNKGNFPGRFSGRQFSNSRSEMNVSTLELGDSALYLCASSSDRDGDIQYFGAGTRLSVL.

The gene calls are TRBV10-3 and TRBJ2-3, with TRBD1 matching 8 bases. Germline loops: CDR1 ENHRY, CDR2 SYGVKD. Trimming cost V 2 bases and J 6 bases; bases outside gene matches: 7. The CDR3 runs 15 residues. CDR3 nucleotides: TGTGCCATCAGTGAGGGGCAGGGGGCGTTGGATACGCAGTATTTT. This gives the protein CAISEGQGALDTQYF.

The rearrangement joins TRBV5-1 to TRBJ2-7, with a weak D call TRBD2 (5 bases). Trimming took 3 bases from V and 2 from J, leaving 12 bases between them. The CDR3 is made up of 14 amino acids. Per the germline V gene, CDR1 is SGHRS and CDR2 is YFSETQ. The DNA for the CDR3 is TGCGCCAGCAGCTCCCCGGACTCTACCTACGAGCAGTACTTC. The encoded protein is CASSSPDSTYEQYF. Together with reference TRBV5-1 and TRBJ2-7, the CDR3 gives the full variable domain: KAGVTQTPRYLIKTRGQQVTLSCSPISGHRSVSWYQQTPGQGLQFLFEYFSETQRNKGNFPGRFSGRQFSNSRSEMNVSTLELGDSALYLCASSSPDSTYEQYFGPGTRLTVT.

The chain has TRBV7-9 and TRBJ1-4; 8 bases align to TRBD1. Germline V lookup: CDR1 SEHNR, CDR2 FQNEAQ (reference sequence). This CDR3 is built from 16 residues. V lost 8 bases and J lost 6; bases outside the gene matches: 14. The DNA of the CDR3 is TGTGCCAGCCATTCGGTACAGGGGGAGAAGGATGAAAAACTGTTTTTT. Protein sequence: CASHSVQGEKDEKLFF.

This clone was seen a handful of times. J is TRBJ2-7 and V is TRBV11-3; 11 bases map to TRBD2. Trimming at V came to 5 bases and at J to 2 bases, leaving 8 bases not matched to a gene. The CDR3 length is 16 residues. Germline assignment: CDR1 SGHNT and CDR2 YENEEA. In nucleotides, the CDR3 is TGTGCCAGCAGCCCATCCGGGACTAGCGGAACCTACGAGCAGTACTTC. As protein: CASSPSGTSGTYEQYF. The variable domain in full, with the rest retrieved from reference TRBV11-3 and TRBJ2-7, is EAGVVQSPRYKIIEKKQPVAFWCNPISGHNTLYWYLQNLGQGPELLIRYENEEAVDDSQLPKDRFSAERLKGVDSTLKIQPAELGDSAVYLCASSPSGTSGTYEQYFGPGTRLTVT.

The J gene is TRBJ1-5, the V gene TRBV10-3; 7 bases align to TRBD1. CDR3 length: 15 residues. CDR1 and CDR2 (germline): ENHRY, SYGVKD. V lost 4 bases and J lost 4; bases outside the gene matches: 7. The CDR3 DNA reads as TGTGCCATCAGTGGACAGGGAAAGACAAATCAGCCCCAGCATTTT. The encoded protein is CAISGQGKTNQPQHF.

The chain uses TRBV29-1 and TRBJ2-2, with D possibly being TRBD1 (6 bases). Germline-derived CDR1 and CDR2 are SQVTM and ANQGSEA. The CDR3 runs to 17 residues. Trimming removed 4 bases from V and 4 bases from J, with 22 bases in between. This chain's CDR3 is CSVVEYLQGSGTGELFF. For the CDR3, the DNA is TGCAGCGTTGTCGAATACCTCCAGGGGAGCGGCACCGGGGAGCTGTTTTTT.

The chain has TRBV6-5 and TRBJ1-6; 8 positions agree with TRBD1. The CDR3 contains 15 residues. Germline V gene lookup returns CDR1 MNHEY and CDR2 SVGAGI. With V trimmed by 4 bases and J by 7 bases, 6 bases remained unmatched. For the CDR3, the DNA is TGTGCCAGCAGTTCCGGACAGGGTGGCAATTCACCCCTCCACTTT. The encoded protein is CASSSGQGGNSPLHF.

The chain recombines TRBV6-5 with TRBJ1-1, with a weak D call TRBD1 (5 bases). CDR1 is MNHEY, CDR2 SVGAGI, per germline. Trimming shortened V by 1 base and J by 6 bases, and 9 bases separated the two germline ends. CDR3 length equals 13 residues. Written as DNA, the CDR3 is TGTGCCAGCAGTTACTGGGGGGACCCTGAAGCTTTCTTT. It encodes CASSYWGDPEAFF.

The V and J genes are TRBV5-1 and TRBJ2-1; 8 nucleotides align to TRBD1. CDR1 SGHRS and CDR2 YFSETQ come from the germline V gene. The J segment lost 4 bases and the V segment lost 1 base, leaving 4 bases of the junction unmatched. There are 15 residues in the CDR3. CDR3 sequence (DNA): TGCGCCAGCAGCTTGCCAAGGACAGGGTACAATGAGCAGTTCTTC. Its translation is CASSLPRTGYNEQFF.

The chain is built from TRBV10-3 and TRBJ1-1; D remains unclear. Germline lookup yields CDR1 ENHRY and CDR2 SYGVKD. This CDR3 is built from 14 residues. Trimming took 0 bases from V and 2 from J, leaving 7 bases between them. CDR3 sequence: CAISESGLNTEAFF. In nucleotides, the CDR3 is TGTGCCATCAGTGAGTCTGGGCTTAACACTGAAGCTTTCTTT.